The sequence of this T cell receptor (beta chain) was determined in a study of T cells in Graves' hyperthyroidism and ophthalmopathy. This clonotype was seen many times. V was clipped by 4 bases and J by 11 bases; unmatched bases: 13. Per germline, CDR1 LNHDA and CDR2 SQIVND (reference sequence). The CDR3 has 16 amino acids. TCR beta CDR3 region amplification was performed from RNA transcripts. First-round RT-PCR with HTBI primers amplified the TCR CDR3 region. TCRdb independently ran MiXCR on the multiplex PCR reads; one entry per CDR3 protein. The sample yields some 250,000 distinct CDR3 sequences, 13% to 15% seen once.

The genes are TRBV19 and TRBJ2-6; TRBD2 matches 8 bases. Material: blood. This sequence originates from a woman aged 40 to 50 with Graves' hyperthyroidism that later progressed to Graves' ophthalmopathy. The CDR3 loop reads CASSTRDWFGGDVLTF. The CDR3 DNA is TGTGCCAGTAGTACCCGGGACTGGTTCGGGGGGGACGTCCTGACTTTC.